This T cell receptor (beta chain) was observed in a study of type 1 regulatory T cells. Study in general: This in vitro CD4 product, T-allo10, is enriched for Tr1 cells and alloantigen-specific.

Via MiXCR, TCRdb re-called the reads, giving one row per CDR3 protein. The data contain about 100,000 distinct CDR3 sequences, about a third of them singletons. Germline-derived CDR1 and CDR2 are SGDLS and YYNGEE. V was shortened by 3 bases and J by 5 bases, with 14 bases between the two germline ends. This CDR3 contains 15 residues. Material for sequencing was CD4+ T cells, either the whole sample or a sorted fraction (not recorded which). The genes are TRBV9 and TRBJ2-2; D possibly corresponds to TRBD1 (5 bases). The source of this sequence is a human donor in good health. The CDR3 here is CASSARVVGTGELFF. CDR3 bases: TGTGCCAGCAGCGCCAGGGTAGTCGGGACCGGGGAGCTGTTTTTT.